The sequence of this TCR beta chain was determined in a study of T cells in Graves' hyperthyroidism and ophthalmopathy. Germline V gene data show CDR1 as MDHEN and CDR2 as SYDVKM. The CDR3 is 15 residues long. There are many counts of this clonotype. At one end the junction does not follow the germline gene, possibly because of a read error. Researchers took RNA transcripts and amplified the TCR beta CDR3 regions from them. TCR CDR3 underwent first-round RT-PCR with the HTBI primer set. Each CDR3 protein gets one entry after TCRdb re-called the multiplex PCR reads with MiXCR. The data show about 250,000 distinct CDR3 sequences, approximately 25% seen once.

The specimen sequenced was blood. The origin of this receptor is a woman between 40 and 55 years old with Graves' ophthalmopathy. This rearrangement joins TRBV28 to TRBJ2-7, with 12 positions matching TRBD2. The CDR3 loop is CASSPTSGRSYKQYF. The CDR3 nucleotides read TGTGCCAGCAGTCCAACTAGCGGGAGGTCCTACAAGCAGTACTTC. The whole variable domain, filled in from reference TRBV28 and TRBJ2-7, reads DVKVTQSSRYLVKRTGEKVFLECVQDMDHENMFWYRQDPGLGLRLIYFSYDVKMKEKGDIPEGYSVSREKKERFSLILESASTNQTSMYLCASSPTSGRSYKQYFGPGTRLTVT.